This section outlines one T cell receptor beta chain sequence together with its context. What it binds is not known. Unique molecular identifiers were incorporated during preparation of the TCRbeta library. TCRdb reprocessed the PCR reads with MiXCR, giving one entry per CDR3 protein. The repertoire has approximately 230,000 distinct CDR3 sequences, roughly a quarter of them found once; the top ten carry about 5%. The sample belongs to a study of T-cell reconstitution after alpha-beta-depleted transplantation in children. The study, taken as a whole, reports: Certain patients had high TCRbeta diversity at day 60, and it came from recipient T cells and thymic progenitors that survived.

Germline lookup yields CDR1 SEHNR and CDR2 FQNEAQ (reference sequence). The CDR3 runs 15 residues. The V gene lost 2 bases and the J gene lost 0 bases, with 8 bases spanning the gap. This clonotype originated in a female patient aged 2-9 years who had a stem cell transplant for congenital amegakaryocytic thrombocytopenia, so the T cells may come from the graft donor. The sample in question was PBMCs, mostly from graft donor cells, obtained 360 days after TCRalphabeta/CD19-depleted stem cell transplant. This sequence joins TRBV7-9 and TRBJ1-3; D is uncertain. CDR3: CASSLPAVSGNTIYF. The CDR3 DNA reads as TGTGCCAGCAGCTTACCGGCGGTCTCTGGAAACACCATATATTTT.